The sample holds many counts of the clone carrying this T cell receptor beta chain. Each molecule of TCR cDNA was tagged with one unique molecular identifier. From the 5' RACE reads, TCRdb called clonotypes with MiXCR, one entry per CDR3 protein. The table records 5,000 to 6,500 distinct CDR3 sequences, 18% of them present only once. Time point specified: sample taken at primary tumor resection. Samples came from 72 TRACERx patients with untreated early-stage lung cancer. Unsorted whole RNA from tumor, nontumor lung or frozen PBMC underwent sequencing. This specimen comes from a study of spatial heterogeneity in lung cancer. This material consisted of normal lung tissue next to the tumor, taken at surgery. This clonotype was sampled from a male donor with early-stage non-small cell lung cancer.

CDR3 sequence (DNA): TGTGCCAGCAGGCCTAGCGGGAGCGACGAGCAGTACTTC. It encodes CASRPSGSDEQYF. V gene TRBV28 combines with J gene TRBJ2-7, with 10 bases matching TRBD2. This CDR3 spans 13 amino acids. The J segment lost 5 bases and the V segment lost 6 bases, leaving 4 bases of the junction unmatched. Germline CDR1 MDHEN, CDR2 SYDVKM.